This TCR beta chain was sequenced for a study of blood T cell repertoires in COVID-19. Study-level background: The United States, Italy and Spain supplied acute and convalescent COVID-19 samples. PBMCs, B-cell-depleted T cells, or T cells were the source of the cDNA or gDNA that made up the material.

Authors' processing steps: Reference gene primers were amplified, and this amplification served to estimate nucleated cell counts. Sequencing was performed with immunoSEQ multiplex PCR; in TCRdb, only in-frame clones are kept and a portion is missing. The DNA gave D and trimming, while V, J and clone size come from that table. The table records 150,000 to 160,000 clones, less than 90% of them present only once. This CDR3 comprises 12 residues. V dropped 3 bases and J dropped 13 bases, with 16 bases sitting between them. The source is a woman aged 70-85 years with acute or convalescent COVID-19. J is TRBJ2-7 and V is TRBV12-3 or TRBV12-4; no reliable D call. The sequenced sample consisted of peripheral blood. The CDR3 sequence: CASSFQGVKSYF. DNA for the CDR3: TGTGCCAGCAGTTTCCAAGGAGTGAAAAGCTACTTC.